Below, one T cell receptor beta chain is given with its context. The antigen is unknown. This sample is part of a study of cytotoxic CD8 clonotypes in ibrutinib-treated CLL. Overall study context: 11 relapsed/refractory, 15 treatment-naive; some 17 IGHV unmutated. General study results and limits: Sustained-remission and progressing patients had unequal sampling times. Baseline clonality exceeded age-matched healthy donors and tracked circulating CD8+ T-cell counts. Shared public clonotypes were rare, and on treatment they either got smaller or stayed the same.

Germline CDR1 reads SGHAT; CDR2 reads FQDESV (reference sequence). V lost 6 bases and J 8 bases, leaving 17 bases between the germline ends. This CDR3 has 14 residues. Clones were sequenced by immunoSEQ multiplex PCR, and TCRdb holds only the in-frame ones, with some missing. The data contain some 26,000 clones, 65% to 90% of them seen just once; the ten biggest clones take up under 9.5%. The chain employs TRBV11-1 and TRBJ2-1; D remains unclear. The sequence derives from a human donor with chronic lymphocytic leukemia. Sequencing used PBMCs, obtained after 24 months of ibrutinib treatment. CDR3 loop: CASSFFGRADEQFF. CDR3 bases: TGTGCCAGCAGTTTTTTTGGTCGTGCGGATGAGCAGTTCTTC.